This TCR beta chain was observed in a study of shared clonotypes between healthy human individuals. About the research overall: For every donor, three CD4 naive, three CD4 memory, two CD8 naive and one CD8 memory plates were used. Study outcomes and limitations: What naive subsets generally showed was a larger estimated richness than memory subsets showed. Clonotypes not shared had lower generation probabilities than those common to all four donors.

This clone showed up just a few times. Its antigen remains unknown. The method was immunoSEQ multiplex PCR; TCRdb's version includes in-frame clones alone and lacks a portion of them. The table includes roughly 2,300,000 clones, 92% detected once. CDR3 size: 13 residues. From germline, CDR1 is SQVTM and CDR2 ANQGSEA. V was trimmed by 5 bases and J by 4 bases, leaving 11 bases between them. The chain carries TRBV29-1 and TRBJ1-4; TRBD1 might be the D (5 bases). The material sequenced was naive CD4+ T cells from PBMCs. As to subset: CD45RA+ positively selected. This TCR was recovered from a man younger than 35 in good health. Some clones in this sample may be carry-over from other donors' samples. CDR3 DNA sequence: TGCAGCGTTTCTGGCAGGGATAATGAAAAACTGTTTTTT. Protein sequence: CSVSGRDNEKLFF.